These T cell receptor beta chains were read from a single sample in a study of cytomegalovirus exposure and HLA in healthy donors. Clones were sequenced by immunoSEQ multiplex PCR, and TCRdb holds only the in-frame ones, with some missing. The sample yields some 100,000 clones, roughly 63% seen once. Sequenced: PBMCs. These receptors were collected from a woman aged 70 to 79 in good health and CMV-seropositive. The CDR3 runs from the conserved cysteine through the conserved F or W. A D gene is named only where the DNA matches it firmly. Clone size is given for some rows only: seen once, a few or many times, or a class if the clone is expanded.

cdr3_aa	cdr3_nt	d_call	j_call	clone_size	v_call
CASSQTGTGNEKLFF	TGTGCCAGCAGCCAAACCGGGACAGGGAATGAAAAACTGTTTTTT	TRBD1	TRBJ1-4	.	TRBV6-6
CASSQDRNTGELFF	TGCGCCAGCAGCCAGGACAGAAACACCGGGGAGCTGTTTTTT	.	TRBJ2-2	.	TRBV5-1
CSVEISTGDGQAFF	TGCAGCGTTGAAATTTCGACAGGGGATGGACAAGCTTTCTTT	TRBD1	TRBJ1-1	.	TRBV29-1
CASSLRELNTEAFF	TGTGCCAGCAGCTTAAGGGAGTTAAACACTGAAGCTTTCTTT	.	TRBJ1-1	.	TRBV7-9
CASSYVVADTQYF	TGTGCCAGCAGCTATGTGGTGGCTGATACGCAGTATTTT	.	TRBJ2-3	.	TRBV11-3
CASSQEVVAAASGAYEQYF	TGCGCCAGCAGCCAAGAGGTAGTAGCGGCTGCTAGCGGGGCCTACGAGCAGTACTTC	TRBD2	TRBJ2-7	few	TRBV4-1
CASSTGGGPGEKLFF	TGTGCCAGCAGTACGGGGGGGGGCCCAGGGGAAAAACTGTTTTTT	.	TRBJ1-4	.	TRBV25-1
CASSIGPGANVLTF	TGCGCCAGCAGCATCGGTCCGGGGGCCAACGTCCTGACTTTC	.	TRBJ2-6	.	TRBV5-1
CASSLGQGRADTEAFF	TGTGCCAGCAGCTTAGGTCAGGGTAGGGCGGACACTGAAGCTTTCTTT	.	TRBJ1-1	.	TRBV7-2
CASSPIRQGVSYNEQFF	TGTGCCAGCAGCCCTATAAGGCAGGGGGTCTCCTACAATGAGCAGTTCTTC	TRBD1	TRBJ2-1	.	TRBV11-2
CASSLGGRTGTAEQYF	TGCGCCAGCAGCTTGGGTGGGCGGACAGGGACTGCGGAGCAGTACTTC	TRBD1	TRBJ2-5	few	TRBV5-1
CASTPDRGTYNEQFF	TGTGCCAGCACTCCCGACAGGGGCACCTACAATGAGCAGTTCTTC	TRBD1	TRBJ2-1	.	TRBV6-1
CAISEVRGNQPQHF	TGTGCCATCAGTGAGGTGAGGGGCAATCAGCCCCAGCATTTT	.	TRBJ1-5	.	TRBV10-3
CASSPTLAVSYEQYF	TGTGCCAGCAGTCCCACCCTAGCGGTCTCCTACGAGCAGTACTTC	TRBD2	TRBJ2-7	.	TRBV6-6
CASSPDSYEQYF	TGTGCCAGCTCGCCCGACAGCTACGAGCAGTACTTC	.	TRBJ2-7	.	TRBV18
CASSELAGSSYNEQFF	TGTGCCAGCAGTGAACTAGCGGGGAGCTCCTACAATGAGCAGTTCTTC	TRBD2	TRBJ2-1	.	TRBV2
CASSERTMSTDTQYF	TGTGCCAGCAGCGAACGGACTATGAGCACAGATACGCAGTATTTT	.	TRBJ2-3	.	TRBV11-2